The clone carrying this TCR beta chain has only a few counts. Its antigen is not identified. V dropped 2 bases and J dropped 4; count of bases not matched to a gene: 4. CDR3 length: 15 amino acids. Germline loops: CDR1 SGHTA, CDR2 FQGTGA. The data stem from a study of cytomegalovirus exposure and HLA in healthy donors. Study outcomes and limitations: Across all donors, roughly uniform sequencing depth was an assumption of the presence/absence analyses.

Amplification used 60 Vbeta primers and 13 Jbeta primers. The data were produced by immunoSEQ multiplex PCR, yet TCRdb's version contains in-frame clones alone and is incomplete. The profile shows 55,000 to 70,000 clones, over 60% of them singletons. The TCR was taken from a woman aged 25 to 39 in good health and CMV-seronegative. The rearrangement joins TRBV7-3 to TRBJ2-5; 10 positions match TRBD2. Sequenced sample: PBMCs. CDR3 sequence: CASSLWSSGRETQYF. In DNA form, the CDR3 reads TGTGCCAGCAGCTTATGGTCTAGCGGGAGAGAGACCCAGTACTTC.